The subject of this entry is one T cell receptor (beta chain). This clonotype appeared many times. It has no known antigen specificity. Base-call qualities are not available, and no considerably larger clone is one nucleotide away. What this sample's treatment or condition label stands for: live attenuated yellow fever vaccine strain. At each blood-draw timepoint, two biological replicates of bulk PBMCs were collected. PBMCs were isolated from peripheral blood using a standard Ficoll-Paque protocol. TriZol was used to extract RNA from bulk PBMCs, CD4 and CD8 fractions, and dextramer-positive and dextramer-negative fractions. The data were taken from a study of T cells after yellow fever vaccination (dated by TCRdb to about 2019). At the level of the whole study: The SMART-Seq v4 Ultra Low Input RNA kit was used to prepare libraries from fractions with low cell numbers. To track T-cell clones before and after primary and booster YFV17D yellow fever vaccination, bulk TCR alpha and beta repertoires were sequenced longitudinally. Two healthy male donors made up the cohort, one aged 18 to 30 years and the other aged 30 to 40 years. Bulk PBMC replicates and cell subsets were isolated from blood drawn at multiple timepoints before and after both primary and secondary immunization.

Reads for this sample came from an Illumina NovaSeq 6000. TCR cDNA was made using 5'RACE template switching, a step that added a universal primer site and unique molecular identifiers. cDNA synthesis was primed from both the TCR alpha and TCR beta constant segments. Two PCR steps were used to amplify libraries, with sample barcodes and sequencing adapters being added in the second step. Sequencing of the libraries was done on either Illumina HiSeq 2500 (2x100 bp) or NovaSeq (2x150 bp). As for the authors' bioinformatics: MIGEC was used to demultiplex reads and collapse the reads into UMI consensus sequences, and MiXCR was used for V(D)J alignment. Vaccine-responding clonotypes were identified with edgeR using replicate PBMC samples, with FDR below 0.01 and a log2 fold change above 5 up to day 15 being required. CD4 or CD8 identity was assigned to each bulk clonotype according to whether the clonotype was present at higher abundance in the sequenced CD4 repertoire or the sequenced CD8 repertoire. TCRdb reanalyzed the raw reads on its own, using fastp at Q25 for trimming and MiXCR for clone calling, and kept in-frame beta chains. Here each entry gathers all rows of one CDR3 protein and keeps the most common genes and DNA. Clone size and V and J calls follow TCRdb, not the original study. The sample table contains approximately 330,000 distinct CDR3 sequences; only one count was recorded for about 4% of them. In total, the top ten clones hold roughly 25% of the sample.

CDR1 and CDR2 are read off the germline V gene (reference sequence) as SEHNR and FQNEAQ. Relative to germline, V is 5 bases shorter and J is 4 bases shorter, with 14 bases between their ends. The cysteine opens and the phenylalanine closes a CDR3 of 15 amino acids. Only CDR3 DNA remains: 45 bases, in frame from the first base. Study-level results and caveats: Only a couple of donors were included in the study, so the extent to which the findings can be generalized is limited. A small fraction of clonotypes appeared in both the CD4 and CD8 compartments, likely as a result of convergent recombination. The secondary T-cell response was found to be weaker but faster than the primary response, with a peak reached on day 5 rather than on day 15. Most clones expanded after primary vaccination were re-detected after the booster (about 95% of CD4 and approximately 88% of CD8), suggesting broad memory maintenance. FACS-sorted repertoires could contain abundant contaminating clonotypes from the bulk population, so computational filtering was required.

The source is a man younger than 30 who received the YFV17D yellow fever vaccine. The chain links TRBV7-9 with TRBJ1-4, and the D gene may be TRBD1, 5 bases matching. The sample in question was PBMCs, obtained 5 days after the yellow fever booster vaccination. The CDR3 in this case is CASSGGKGLNEKLFF. In nucleotide form, the sequence is TGTGCCAGCAGCGGGGGGAAGGGCCTTAATGAAAAACTGTTTTTT.